Sequencing of this TCR beta chain was carried out in a study of T cell repertoires in cytomegalovirus infection. MiXCR, run by TCRdb on the reads, gives a single entry per CDR3 protein. Here the sample spans 350,000 to 550,000 distinct CDR3 sequences, roughly 31% being singletons. As concerns this clonotype: A read error is possible here, since a much larger clone lies one base away.

Germline V gene data show CDR1 as SGHTA and CDR2 as FQGNSA. The length of the CDR3 is 15 residues. The junction had 10 bases not matched to a gene; V was cut back by 5 bases and J by 5 bases. Sequenced input: PBMCs. The chain couples TRBV7-2 to TRBJ1-1; 8 bases fit TRBD1. This clonotype was sampled from a human donor in good health (CMV status not recorded). Some clones in this sample may be carry-over from other donors' samples. The CDR3: CASSTWTGLTTEAFF. DNA for the CDR3: TGTGCCAGCAGCACCTGGACAGGGTTAACTACTGAAGCTTTCTTT.